This T cell receptor beta chain was observed in a study of shared clonotypes between healthy human individuals (dated by TCRdb to 2018 to 2020). With respect to the entire study: The cohort comprised a couple of women and a few men aged 18 to 49 years. Blood TCR repertoires of about five healthy adults were deeply sequenced to estimate repertoire size and the extent of clonotype sharing between individuals. To increase sequencing depth and limit assay-specific biases, different laboratories used diverse techniques to prepare libraries and sequence TCR repertoires. Each donor's leukapheresis produced roughly between about 0.85 and 10 billion PBMCs.

The donors were healthy, HIV-negative adults with no recently reported acute infections or vaccinations. Every donor was a Caucasian adult residing in Nashville, Tennessee, USA. For unsorted samples, roughly 86 million PBMCs were counted and genomic DNA was extracted with the QIAamp DNA Blood Mini kit. Blood was obtained by leukapheresis, after which PBMCs were separated by Ficoll-Histopaque density gradient centrifugation and cryopreserved in liquid nitrogen vapor phase. What the authors observed across the whole study: Pairwise subsampling led to the expectation that sequencing depth would affect the degree of clonotype sharing among donors. Only blood was sampled, and tissue TCR repertoires likely differ from those in blood. The genetic and exposure-history diversity represented was limited by the small number of donors.

On this clone itself: Its antigen specificity is not known. Qualities for individual bases were not recorded, and no much larger clone is one base off.

From a lookup of the germline V gene, CDR1 and CDR2 are MDHEN and SYDVKM. Its CDR3 holds 17 amino acids, cysteine through phenylalanine. Only the CDR3 DNA stays, 51 bases, in frame from base 1. The V end gives up 3 bases and the J end 2 bases, leaving 9 bases in the junction not matched to a gene. Using the deep immunoSEQ assay, TCR CDR3 regions were amplified from genomic DNA by multiplex PCR. Extracted genomic DNA from each cell subset was distributed evenly across all wells of several immunoSEQ 96-well plates, and each plate was treated as a replicate. For unsorted PBMC, around 0.3 ug genomic DNA, equal to approximately 30,000 T cell genomes, was loaded into each replicate PCR. Genomic DNA from unsorted PBMC was sequenced over ten immunoSEQ deep assay plates. The purified libraries were quantified using a Qubit 3.0 fluorometer, sized with a Bioanalyzer 2100, and then quantified again using the KAPA Library Quantification kit. Every immunoSEQ 96-well plate was sequenced on a dedicated single-read 150-cycle Illumina NextSeq 550 flow cell. In the source study's methods: Because the immunoSEQ output included only junctional sequences and no quality scores, the filtering could not be the same as the filtering used for full-length reads. To assign V/J genes and CDR3, sequences were annotated against IMGT germline references using PyIR, a Python wrapper for IgBLAST v1.9. Any read was removed if the V/J assignment was weak (E-value above 1e-6), the CDR3 was missing, or the read contained stop codons, out-of-frame junctions, or ambiguous translated residues. A V3J clonotype was defined by an identical inferred V gene, J gene, and CDR3 amino acid sequence. To compute the percentage overlap between repertoires, the number of shared unique clonotypes was divided by the size of the smaller repertoire. Repertoire richness was assessed with RTK rarefaction, the Chao1 estimator, and Recon v2.1 estimates of unobserved clonotypes. Imported from immuneACCESS, the table was reduced by TCRdb to in-frame sequences with V and J called. These copies leave out some clones; in studies compared against another copy, an unresolved V gene accounts for under half, and the cause of the remainder is not known. Clone size and the V and J calls come from that table; the DNA yielded D and trimming. The sample table holds over 400,000 clones, of which approximately 81% were seen once. Of the sample, about 13% falls within the top ten clones.

The TCR originated in a middle-aged woman in good health. Some clones in this sample may be carry-over from other donors' samples. Sequenced sample: PBMCs. The V and J segments used are TRBV28 and TRBJ2-7, and 11 junction bases match TRBD2. This receptor has the CDR3 CASSLYVGTSGTYEQYF. The sequenced DNA: TGTGCCAGCAGTTTGTACGTGGGGACTAGCGGAACCTACGAGCAGTACTTC.